This TCR beta chain was captured in a study of radiotherapy plus CTLA-4 blockade in lung cancer (dated by TCRdb to between 2018 and 2020). Regarding the study in general: Objective responses were observed in approximately 18% of enrolled patients, and disease control was achieved in approximately 32%.

Study-wide findings and limitations: The strongest predictors of response were reported to be early dynamic shifts in blood T cell clones along with a rise in serum interferon-beta following radiation. TCR clones derived from tumors expanded in peripheral blood after treatment with radiotherapy and ipilimumab.

The germline V gene sets CDR1 to LGHNA and CDR2 to YNFKEQ. Trimming costs V 5 bases and J 0 bases, and their ends lie 8 bases apart. The CDR3 numbers 14 residues from cysteine through phenylalanine. The CDR3 DNA has 42 bases and is translated from base 1. Receptor amplification or capture employed the immunoSEQ multiplex PCR assay. TCRdb took this table from immuneACCESS and kept in-frame rearrangements with V and J called. Such tables lack part of the clones; where checked against another copy, unresolved V genes explain under half of the gap, and the rest is unexplained. Across this sample there are 75,000 to 100,000 clones, with approximately 85% seen only once. Together, the top ten hold around 3.5% of the sample. About this clone: Its antigen is not yet known. The input lacks base qualities; no much larger clone sits a single base away.

Focal radiation therapy combined with CTLA-4 blockade (ipilimumab) was tested in patients with chemo-refractory metastatic non-small-cell lung cancer. The receptor chain draws on TRBV4-2 and TRBJ2-4, with TRBD2 tentatively as D gene (5 bases match). This clonotype was obtained from a human donor with non-small cell lung cancer who had a partial response to radiotherapy plus ipilimumab. Sequencing was performed on peripheral blood, taken from a patient treated with radiotherapy plus ipilimumab. The CDR3 reads CASSEGLAKNIQYF. The DNA reads TGTGCCAGCAGCGAAGGACTAGCCAAAAACATTCAGTACTTC.